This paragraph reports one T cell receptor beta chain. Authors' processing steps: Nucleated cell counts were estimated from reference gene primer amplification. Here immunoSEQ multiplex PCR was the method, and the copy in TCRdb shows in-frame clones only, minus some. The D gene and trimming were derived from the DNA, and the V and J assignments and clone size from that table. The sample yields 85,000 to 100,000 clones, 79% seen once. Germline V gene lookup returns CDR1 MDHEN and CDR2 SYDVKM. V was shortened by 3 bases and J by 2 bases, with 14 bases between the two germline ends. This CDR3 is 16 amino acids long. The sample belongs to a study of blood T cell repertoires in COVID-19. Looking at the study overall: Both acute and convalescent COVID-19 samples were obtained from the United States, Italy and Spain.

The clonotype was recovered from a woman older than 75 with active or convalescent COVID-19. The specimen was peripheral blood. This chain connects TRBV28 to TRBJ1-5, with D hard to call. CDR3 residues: CASSLGTVAGNQPQHF. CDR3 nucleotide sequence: TGTGCCAGCAGTTTGGGAACAGTAGCGGGCAATCAGCCCCAGCATTTT.